The next 4 T cell receptor beta chains were all read from a single sample in a study of patients and donors after allogeneic stem cell transplantation. Each CDR3 protein gets one entry after TCRdb re-called the RT-PCR reads with MiXCR. The sample lists about 200,000 distinct CDR3 sequences, more than 35% occurring once. Material: blood, either unsorted or a sorted T cell fraction (not recorded which). Every receptor here comes from a human donor who was either an allogeneic HSCT recipient or a stem cell or donor lymphocyte infusion donor (not recorded which). It is not recorded whose cells these are; they may come from a transplant donor.

The rearrangement joins TRBV7-2 to TRBJ2-3; 12 bases line up with TRBD2. Germline assignment: CDR1 SGHTA and CDR2 FQGNSA. This CDR3 has 17 residues. V trimming: 3 bases; J trimming: 2 bases; junction bases outside the gene matches: 6. In DNA, the CDR3 is TGTGCCAGCAGCTTCACGACTAGCGGGAGTGTCACAGATACGCAGTATTTT. The encoded protein is CASSFTTSGSVTDTQYF.

This chain connects TRBV25-1 to TRBJ2-2; D gene uncertain. CDR1 MGHDK and CDR2 SYGVNS come from the germline V gene. V lost 7 bases and J 3 bases, leaving 9 bases between the germline ends. The CDR3 totals 13 residues. In nucleotides, the CDR3 is TGTGCCAGCAATGCTTTAGACACCGGGGAGCTGTTTTTT. This encodes CASNALDTGELFF.

The V call is TRBV4-3, the J call TRBJ1-1; D remains ambiguous. This CDR3 is built from 15 residues. From germline, CDR1 is LGHNA and CDR2 YSLEER. Trimming took off 0 bases at V and 1 base at J, with 9 bases between the two ends. For the CDR3, the DNA is TGCGCCAGCAGCCAAGATATTGACGGGAACACTGAAGCTTTCTTT. This encodes CASSQDIDGNTEAFF.

This clonotype was counted between two and nine times. The limits of the CDR3 on the DNA are not certain, so only TCRdb's listed CDR3 is given. This CDR3 is CASSFGPGGVRNTEAFF. This chain connects TRBV28 to TRBJ1-1; TRBD1, the table's D call, was not compared with the DNA. In germline, CDR1 is MDHEN, CDR2 SYDVKM. The CDR3 contains 17 residues when both ends are counted.